This T cell receptor (beta chain) emerged from a study of T cells after yellow fever vaccination. Germline loops: CDR1 KGHDR, CDR2 SFDVKD. Trimming cost V 4 bases and J 8 bases, with 17 bases left between them. This CDR3 contains 15 residues. TCRdb re-called the 5' RACE reads through MiXCR, storing one row per CDR3 protein. The table has about 25,000 distinct CDR3 sequences, less than 7% seen once. This clonotype was detected ten times or more. The TCR was taken from a man under 40 who received the YFV17D yellow fever vaccine. The specimen comprised PBMCs, either bulk or a sorted T-cell subset (CD4+, CD8+, memory, or dextramer-sorted; not recorded which), sampled 15 days after the yellow fever booster vaccination. V usage is TRBV24-1 and J usage is TRBJ2-1, with D possibly TRBD2 on 5 matching bases. Written as DNA, the CDR3 is TGTGCCACCAGTGACCCTAGAACGGGATATGATGAGCAGTTCTTC. Its protein is CATSDPRTGYDEQFF.